A selection of T cell receptor beta chains follows, all from one sample in a study of response to subunit inactivated influenza vaccine. TCRdb re-analysed the RT-PCR reads in MiXCR, keeping a single row per CDR3 protein. The data show some 500,000 distinct CDR3 sequences, under 15% seen once. Sequences were derived from PBMCs from blood, sampled about 40 days after vaccination. The receptors stem from a man aged 50-59 years who received an inactivated influenza vaccine. Both conserved end residues are part of each CDR3. The D gene is left open where the match is weak. For some rows the clone size is stated as once, few or many, or as a class when expanded; others skip it.

CDR3: CASSPVSRFSGANVLTF
DNA: TGTGCCAGCAGTCCCGTGAGCCGGTTCTCTGGGGCCAACGTCCTGACTTTC
V: TRBV2
J: TRBJ2-6
D: -
size: many

CDR3: CASSFPDLQQFF
DNA: TGCGCCAGCAGCTTCCCGGACCTGCAGCAGTTCTTC
V: TRBV5-1
J: TRBJ2-1
D: -
size: -

CDR3: CATSSRQTRLEAFF
DNA: TGTGCCACCAGCAGTCGCCAGACCCGACTAGAAGCTTTCTTT
V: TRBV15
J: TRBJ1-1
D: -
size: -

CDR3: CSARGGAGGLLTPLRPGF
DNA: TGCAGTGCGAGAGGTGGCGCGGGGGGCCTACTAACTCCCTTAAGACCCGGCTTC
V: TRBV20-1
J: TRBJ2-7
D: TRBD2
size: many

CDR3: CASSFLTAHATNEKLFF
DNA: TGTGCCAGCAGTTTCCTGACAGCCCATGCAACTAATGAAAAACTGTTTTTT
V: TRBV27
J: TRBJ1-4
D: -
size: few

CDR3: CASSLSGRIDTQYF
DNA: TGTGCCAGCAGCCTTAGCGGGAGGATAGATACGCAGTATTTT
V: TRBV3-1
J: TRBJ2-3
D: TRBD2
size: -

CDR3: CASSLARENRGKENGYTF
DNA: TGCGCCAGCAGCTTGGCGCGGGAGAATAGGGGGAAGGAGAATGGCTACACCTTC
V: TRBV5-1
J: TRBJ1-2
D: -
size: -

CDR3: CASSLDRTFDTQYF
DNA: TGTGCCAGCAGCTTAGATCGGACATTTGATACGCAGTATTTT
V: TRBV11-3
J: TRBJ2-3
D: -
size: -

CDR3: CASSRWTGGEETQYF
DNA: TGCGCCAGCAGCCGCTGGACAGGGGGAGAAGAGACCCAGTACTTC
V: TRBV4-3
J: TRBJ2-5
D: TRBD1
size: many

CDR3: CASTGVTHYNSPLHF
DNA: TGTGCCTCGACGGGGGTCACGCATTATAATTCACCCCTCCACTTT
V: TRBV30
J: TRBJ1-6
D: -
size: -

CDR3: CASSRRSGLAGKETQYF
DNA: TGTGCCAGCAGTAGGAGGTCCGGACTAGCGGGAAAAGAGACCCAGTACTTC
V: TRBV6-1
J: TRBJ2-5
D: TRBD2
size: few

CDR3: CASRSGQNYGYTF
DNA: TGTGCCAGCAGGTCGGGACAGAACTATGGCTACACCTTC
V: TRBV6-1
J: TRBJ1-2
D: TRBD1
size: few

CDR3: CASSLAGAGGDTQYF
DNA: TGCGCCAGCAGCCTAGCGGGGGCTGGGGGAGATACGCAGTATTTT
V: TRBV4-1
J: TRBJ2-3
D: TRBD2
size: few

CDR3: CASSRTKGRGTEAFF
DNA: TGTGCCAGCAGTCGGACAAAAGGGCGGGGCACTGAAGCTTTCTTT
V: TRBV12-3/TRBV12-4
J: TRBJ1-1
D: -
size: few

CDR3: CASSLGRQGAYEQYF
DNA: TGTGCCAGCAGCTTGGGGAGACAGGGGGCCTACGAGCAGTACTTC
V: TRBV7-6
J: TRBJ2-7
D: TRBD1
size: -

CDR3: CASSRDSLEQYF
DNA: TGTGCCAGCAGCCGGGACAGTTTGGAGCAGTACTTC
V: TRBV5-4
J: TRBJ2-7
D: TRBD1
size: few

CDR3: CASSVGVRVETQYF
DNA: TGTGCCAGCAGCGTAGGGGTCAGGGTGGAGACCCAGTACTTC
V: TRBV9
J: TRBJ2-5
D: -
size: -

CDR3: CSAGTSGGAKQETQYF
DNA: TGCAGTGCTGGGACTAGCGGGGGGGCTAAACAAGAGACCCAGTACTTC
V: TRBV20-1
J: TRBJ2-5
D: TRBD2
size: -

CDR3: CAIRPGSGNYGYTF
DNA: TGTGCCATCAGACCGGGGTCGGGAAACTATGGCTACACCTTC
V: TRBV10-3
J: TRBJ1-2
D: -
size: -

CDR3: CASSLLGAAVETQYF
DNA: TGTGCCAGCAGTTTACTCGGGGCCGCGGTGGAGACCCAGTACTTC
V: TRBV12-3/TRBV12-4
J: TRBJ2-5
D: -
size: few

CDR3: CASAHNEQFF
DNA: TGTGCCAGCGCACACAATGAGCAGTTCTTC
V: TRBV12-3/TRBV12-4
J: TRBJ2-1
D: -
size: few

CDR3: CASSLDPREGYGYTF
DNA: TGTGCCAGCAGTTTAGACCCCAGGGAGGGCTATGGCTACACCTTC
V: TRBV12-3/TRBV12-4
J: TRBJ1-2
D: -
size: -

CDR3: CASTLNPSGANVLTF
DNA: TGTGCCAGCACCCTCAACCCCTCTGGGGCCAACGTCCTGACTTTC
V: TRBV28
J: TRBJ2-6
D: -
size: few

CDR3: CSVGLAGGWQFF
DNA: TGCAGCGTGGGACTAGCGGGGGGCTGGCAGTTCTTC
V: TRBV29-1
J: TRBJ2-1
D: TRBD2
size: -

CDR3: CATSDATGLIYNEQFF
DNA: TGTGCCACCAGTGATGCGACAGGTTTGATCTACAATGAGCAGTTCTTC
V: TRBV24-1
J: TRBJ2-1
D: -
size: -

CDR3: CASSWTGGWGTEAFF
DNA: TGTGCCAGCAGTTGGACAGGGGGCTGGGGCACTGAAGCTTTCTTT
V: TRBV27
J: TRBJ1-1
D: TRBD1
size: few

CDR3: CASSQEEARGFPNQPQHF
DNA: TGTGCCAGCAGCCAAGAAGAGGCGAGGGGATTCCCCAATCAGCCCCAGCATTTT
V: TRBV4-2
J: TRBJ1-5
D: -
size: many

CDR3: CASTTQGEQETQYF
DNA: TGTGCCAGCACCACGCAGGGTGAACAAGAGACCCAGTACTTC
V: TRBV5-6
J: TRBJ2-5
D: -
size: many

CDR3: CASSQGGGETQYF
DNA: TGTGCCAGCAGTCAGGGGGGGGGAGAGACCCAGTACTTC
V: TRBV12-3/TRBV12-4
J: TRBJ2-5
D: -
size: many

CDR3: CATSRVVGTGSTDTQYF
DNA: TGTGCCACCAGCAGAGTAGTAGGGACAGGGTCCACAGATACGCAGTATTTT
V: TRBV15
J: TRBJ2-3
D: TRBD1
size: few

CDR3: CASAGGGADTQYF
DNA: TGTGCCAGCGCTGGGGGGGGGGCAGATACGCAGTATTTT
V: TRBV6-1
J: TRBJ2-3
D: TRBD2
size: few

CDR3: CASSPGPGTPGTGTQYF
DNA: TGTGCCAGCAGCCCTGGCCCCGGGACACCGGGCACAGGTACGCAGTATTTT
V: TRBV13
J: TRBJ2-3
D: -
size: -

CDR3: CASSRGQGGEQFF
DNA: TGCGCCAGCAGTCGAGGACAGGGAGGGGAGCAGTTCTTC
V: TRBV10-1
J: TRBJ2-1
D: -
size: -

CDR3: CSAPSGPEAFF
DNA: TGCAGTGCTCCCTCGGGGCCTGAAGCTTTCTTT
V: TRBV20-1
J: TRBJ1-1
D: -
size: many

CDR3: CASSLAVTGSLAFF
DNA: TGCGCCAGCAGCTTGGCCGTGACCGGCAGCCTAGCTTTCTTT
V: TRBV5-1
J: TRBJ1-1
D: -
size: many

CDR3: CASSTGTGGSYEQYF
DNA: TGTGCCAGCAGCACCGGGACAGGGGGTTCCTACGAGCAGTACTTC
V: TRBV7-2
J: TRBJ2-7
D: TRBD1
size: many

CDR3: CASSRTSGGGGETQYF
DNA: TGTGCCAGCAGCCGGACTAGCGGGGGAGGGGGGGAGACCCAGTACTTC
V: TRBV7-2
J: TRBJ2-5
D: TRBD2
size: -

CDR3: CASSYTDRGWHEQYF
DNA: TGTGCCAGCAGTTACACGGACAGGGGGTGGCACGAGCAGTACTTC
V: TRBV6-5
J: TRBJ2-7
D: TRBD1
size: many

CDR3: CASSQVRGNSPLHF
DNA: TGTGCCAGCAGCCAAGTTAGGGGTAATTCACCCCTCCACTTT
V: TRBV14
J: TRBJ1-6
D: -
size: -

CDR3: CATSRESVKARRFF
DNA: TGTGCCACCAGCAGAGAGTCGGTGAAGGCACGGAGGTTCTTC
V: TRBV15
J: TRBJ2-1
D: -
size: many